This T cell receptor (beta chain) originates from a study of blood T cell repertoires in COVID-19. Study in general: COVID-19 samples from acute and convalescent phases originated in the United States, Italy and Spain. T cells, B-cell-depleted T cells, or PBMCs provided the cDNA or gDNA that served as material.

CDR1 SGHNT and CDR2 YYREEE come from the germline V gene (reference sequence). With 3 bases clipped from V and 8 bases from J, the junction kept 5 bases outside the gene matches. The length of the CDR3 is 15 residues. Original processing methods: It was from reference gene primer amplification that nucleated cell counts were estimated. Profiling relied on immunoSEQ multiplex PCR, and the TCRdb table lists in-frame clones only, not all of them. V and J calls and clone size are those listed in that table; D and trimming were worked out from the DNA. The data hold just over 200,000 clones, with around 82% observed a single time. This clone was recorded only once.

The chain joins TRBV5-4 to TRBJ1-4; 12 nucleotides line up with TRBD1. The clonotype comes from a woman aged 70 to 79 with acute or convalescent COVID-19. The sequencing sample was made of peripheral blood. The CDR3 spells CASSSGQGAGEKLFF. The CDR3 DNA reads as TGTGCCAGCAGCTCGGGACAGGGGGCAGGAGAAAAACTGTTTTTT.